Listed below are T cell receptor beta chains from one sample, sequenced in a study of blood T cell repertoires in COVID-19. Data came from immunoSEQ multiplex PCR; TCRdb stores just in-frame clones and leaves some out. The sample shows under 80,000 clones, approximately 86% of them seen only once. Material for sequencing was peripheral blood. The source is a man between 65 and 85 years old with acute or convalescent COVID-19. The conserved cysteine and the conserved F or W are not part of the CDR3 here.

V gene	J gene	CDR3 protein
TRBV20-1	TRBJ2-1	SASPPGGPSNEQF
TRBV5-4	TRBJ2-2	ASSFPGLAGVGGELF
TRBV29-1	TRBJ1-1	SVAQGWTEAF
TRBV7-9	TRBJ2-3	ASSSGLAGDTQY
TRBV6-6	TRBJ2-7	ASSSGTGNYEQY
TRBV5-4	TRBJ1-6	ASRRGEGQGGSPLH
TRBV21-1	TRBJ2-7	ASSTGTDTYEQY
TRBV2	TRBJ2-5	ASSVLGAPQETQY
TRBV4-1	TRBJ2-7	ASSQPGTGSYEQY
TRBV7-7	TRBJ2-1	ASSLGRTVYNEQF
TRBV11-3	TRBJ2-2	ASSLGEEAGELF
TRBV7-8	TRBJ1-4	ASSAYRVGNEKLF
TRBV2	TRBJ1-3	ASSDRTGLGGNTIY
TRBV3-1/TRBV3-2	TRBJ1-1	ASSQEAYTEAF
TRBV19	TRBJ1-2	ASSIVVASSGYT
TRBV9	TRBJ2-3	ASTRGGQGDTQY
TRBV5-4	TRBJ2-5	ASSLGLAQETQY
TRBV6-1	TRBJ2-7	ASSEVGRPSYEQY
TRBV21-1	TRBJ2-2	ASSPRTSGLTGELF
TRBV9	TRBJ1-6	ASSVAGRGSPLH
TRBV10-3	TRBJ2-2	AIRRQGTIFGELF
TRBV9	TRBJ2-7	ASSPQQGARHEQY
TRBV7-9	TRBJ1-2	ASSRPGTGDPAGGYGYT
TRBV7-2	TRBJ2-3	ASSFGHTDTQY
TRBV5-1	TRBJ2-1	ASSDKLAGGVNEQF
TRBV12-1	TRBJ1-6	ASTHLQGQNSSPLH
TRBV5-4	TRBJ2-1	ASRASGSHNEQF